These 7 T cell receptor beta chains share one sample of origin, sequenced in a study of CD8+ T cells in alopecia areata. Extraction and reverse transcription of RNA yielded cDNA as the sequencing template. Produced via immunoSEQ multiplex PCR; TCRdb's table is partial and in-frame only. The table includes approximately 200,000 clones, roughly three fifths detected once. Treatment in this sample: oral pan-JAK inhibitor, 5-10 mg twice daily. The sample here was CD4+ T cells sorted from blood, taken at week 4, from a patient treated with tofacitinib. The source is a human donor with alopecia areata.

The V gene is TRBV23-1, the J gene TRBJ2-3; D unclear. TRBV23-1 is known as an ORF, though its function is uncertain. The V end was cut by 3 bases, the J end by 3 bases, with 7 bases between. This CDR3 region has 13 residues. The CDR3: CASSQVETDTQYF. CDR3 nucleotide sequence: TGCGCCAGCAGTCAGGTGGAGACAGATACGCAGTATTTT.

CDR3 in DNA: TGCAGTGAAGAGGGCAATCAGCCCCAGCATTTT. It is translated as CSEEGNQPQHF. This chain joins TRBV20-1 and TRBJ1-5; D uncertain. Deletions cut 7 bases from V and 2 bases from J, with 6 bases between. The CDR3 is 11 residues long. CDR1 and CDR2 (germline): DFQATT, SNEGSKA (reference sequence).

This clone was detected once. V gene TRBV29-1 combines with J gene TRBJ1-4; the D is unclear. The V end lost 4 bases, the J end lost 8 bases, and 5 bases lay between the germline ends. This CDR3 is 10 amino acids long. CDR1 is SQVTM, CDR2 ANQGSEA, per germline. CDR3 nucleotide sequence: TGCAGCGTTGTGAGCGAAAAACTGTTTTTT. Protein: CSVVSEKLFF.

The V and J genes are TRBV9 and TRBJ1-2; a weak D match, TRBD1 (6 bases). The CDR3 is made up of 15 amino acids. Germline V gene data show CDR1 as SGDLS and CDR2 as YYNGEE. V was pared by 7 bases and J by 1 base, with 17 bases between. This chain's CDR3 is CASARGDNFNYGYTF. For the CDR3, the DNA is TGTGCCAGCGCTCGAGGGGACAACTTTAACTATGGCTACACCTTC.

J is TRBJ2-5 and V is TRBV29-1; D unresolved. This CDR3 has 12 residues. The V and J ends lost 7 bases and 4 bases respectively, with 13 bases between them. CDR1 is SQVTM, CDR2 ANQGSEA, per germline. Written as DNA, the CDR3 is TGCAGCGGGACGACATCGGCAGAGACCCAGTACTTC. Translating it yields CSGTTSAETQYF. The full variable domain, rest sourced from reference TRBV29-1 and TRBJ2-5, is SAVISQKPSRDICQRGTSLTIQCQVDSQVTMMFWYRQQPGQSLTLIATANQGSEATYESGFVIDKFPISRPNLTFSTLTVSNMSPEDSSIYLCSGTTSAETQYFGPGTRLLVL.

The gene calls are TRBV27 and TRBJ2-3, with D possibly TRBD2 on 5 matching bases. Trimming pared 5 bases from V and 1 base from J, leaving 10 bases between. The germline V gene encodes CDR1 MNHEY and CDR2 SMNVEV (reference sequence). The CDR3 loop spans 14 amino acids. The CDR3 reads CASSTDWRTDTQYF. The DNA for the CDR3 is TGTGCCAGCAGTACGGACTGGCGCACAGATACGCAGTATTTT.

This clone was observed a handful of times. Other DNA sequences in this specimen translate into the identical CDR3. The J gene is TRBJ2-7, the V gene TRBV29-1; 7 positions agree with TRBD1. The CDR3 runs 12 residues. Germline CDR1 reads SQVTM; CDR2 reads ANQGSEA. J lost 0 bases, V lost 4 bases, and 0 bases had no gene match. CDR3 residues: CSVGQGSYEQYF. The CDR3 DNA follows: TGCAGCGTTGGACAGGGCTCCTACGAGCAGTACTTC.